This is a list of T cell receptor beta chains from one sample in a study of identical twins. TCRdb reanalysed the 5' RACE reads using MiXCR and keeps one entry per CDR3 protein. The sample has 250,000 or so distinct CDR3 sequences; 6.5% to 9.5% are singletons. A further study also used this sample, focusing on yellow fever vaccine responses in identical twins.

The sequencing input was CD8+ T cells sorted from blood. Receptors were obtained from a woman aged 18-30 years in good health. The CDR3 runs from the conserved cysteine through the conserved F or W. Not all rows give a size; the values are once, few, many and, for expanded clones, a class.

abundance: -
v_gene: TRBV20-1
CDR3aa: CSARDLAPGEYEQYF

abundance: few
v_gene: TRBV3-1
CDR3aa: CASSTLGDTQYF

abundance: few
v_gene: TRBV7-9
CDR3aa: CASSHLGGTDTQYF

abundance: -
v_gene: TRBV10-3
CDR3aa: CAITPGSTSDTQYF

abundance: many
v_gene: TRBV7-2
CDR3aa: CASTAAYSYEQYF

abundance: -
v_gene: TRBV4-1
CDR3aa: CASSHPQESSYNEQFF

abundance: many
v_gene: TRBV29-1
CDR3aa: CSVEWGLAASRRETQYF

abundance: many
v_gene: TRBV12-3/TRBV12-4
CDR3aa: CASSTVNNQPQHF

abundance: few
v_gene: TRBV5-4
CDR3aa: CASSFWQGGTEAFF

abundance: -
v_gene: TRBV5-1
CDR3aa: CASSLVAYTGELFF

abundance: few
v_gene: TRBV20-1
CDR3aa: CSARGGSGRETQYF

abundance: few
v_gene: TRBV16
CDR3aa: CASSQYTGSYEQYF